A single sample is the source of the 17 T cell receptor beta chains below, sequenced in a study of response to subunit inactivated influenza vaccine. TCRdb reprocessed the RT-PCR reads with MiXCR, giving one entry per CDR3 protein. The sample includes 500,000 or so distinct CDR3 sequences, 9.5% to 13% of them seen just once. The source material was PBMCs from blood, sampled 35 to 45 days after vaccination. All receptors derive from a man aged 50-59 years who received an inactivated influenza vaccine.

This chain links TRBV7-2 with TRBJ1-3; 7 nucleotides align to TRBD1. Germline assignment: CDR1 SGHTA and CDR2 FQGNSA. The CDR3 length is 14 residues. The ends lost 5 bases at V and 3 bases at J; junction bases unmatched: 4. The CDR3 here is CASSVTGYGNTIYF. CDR3 nucleotide sequence: TGTGCCAGCAGCGTGACAGGGTATGGAAACACCATATATTTT.

This clonotype was seen a handful of times. The chain joins TRBV20-1 to TRBJ2-1, with 10 nucleotides matching TRBD2. Germline assignment: CDR1 DFQATT and CDR2 SNEGSKA (reference sequence). CDR3 length equals 13 residues. Trimming cost V 3 bases and J 8 bases; bases outside gene matches: 4. Written as DNA, the CDR3 is TGCAGTGCTAGTAGCGGGAGGTCTTATGAGCAGTTCTTC. This sequence encodes CSASSGRSYEQFF.

This clonotype appeared many times. The chain is built from TRBV10-3 and TRBJ2-1; perhaps D is TRBD1 or TRBD2 (5 bases each). Per the germline V gene, CDR1 is ENHRY and CDR2 is SYGVKD. The ends were cut back, 0 bases at V and 7 bases at J, with 16 bases in the middle. The CDR3 is 16 residues long. The CDR3 sequence is CAISESTGGMGNEQFF. The CDR3 DNA follows: TGTGCCATCAGTGAGTCGACTGGGGGAATGGGGAATGAGCAGTTCTTC.

The gene calls are TRBV9 and TRBJ2-3; D is possibly TRBD2 (5 bases). Germline values: CDR1 SGDLS, CDR2 YYNGEE. The V end lost 0 bases, the J end lost 6 bases, and 11 bases lay between the germline ends. CDR3 length equals 14 residues. The CDR3 protein is CASSVGGLLDTQYF. CDR3 sequence (DNA): TGTGCCAGCAGCGTAGGAGGGCTTCTGGATACGCAGTATTTT.

The CDR3 here is CATSIGATGTDTQYF. The CDR3 coding sequence is TGTGCCACCAGCATCGGGGCGACAGGGACAGATACGCAGTATTTT. This rearrangement joins TRBV15 to TRBJ2-3, with 7 positions matching TRBD1. The CDR3 loop spans 15 amino acids. CDR1 and CDR2 (germline): LNHNV, YYDKDF (reference sequence). J lost 3 bases, V lost 4 bases, and 7 bases had no gene match.

This rearrangement joins TRBV27 to TRBJ2-7; 7 bases fit TRBD2. V lost 6 bases to trimming and J lost 0 bases; unmatched junction nucleotides: 8. The CDR3 totals 15 residues. Germline V gene data show CDR1 as MNHEY and CDR2 as SMNVEV (reference sequence). The chain's CDR3 is CASRQGGTISYEQYF. The CDR3 coding sequence is TGTGCCAGCAGGCAGGGCGGGACTATCTCCTACGAGCAGTACTTC.

This clonotype showed up many times. The chain is built from TRBV4-1 and TRBJ1-1; TRBD1 might be the D (5 bases). Trimming pared 1 base from V and 11 bases from J, leaving 20 bases between. Germline-derived CDR1 and CDR2 are MGHRA and YSYEKL. This CDR3 has 15 residues. The CDR3 region has the DNA TGCGCCAGCAGCCAAGGGATGGGGCTCTCCTATGGGGCTTTCTTT. Its translation: CASSQGMGLSYGAFF.

The V call is TRBV7-2, the J call TRBJ2-5; D remains ambiguous. Germline V gives CDR1 SGHTA, CDR2 FQGNSA. CDR3 size: 12 residues. Trimming left V 3 bases short and J 0 bases short, with 2 bases between. CDR3 DNA sequence: TGTGCCAGCAGCTTTTACCAAGAGACCCAGTACTTC. Its protein is CASSFYQETQYF.

In this sample, this clonotype turned up many times. The V gene is TRBV6-5, the J gene TRBJ1-2; D uncertain. Looked up from germline, CDR1 is MNHEY and CDR2 is SVGAGI. The V and J ends lost 2 bases and 0 bases respectively, with 7 bases between them. The CDR3 is 14 amino acids. CDR3 amino acids: CASSYRAPNYGYTF. The CDR3 DNA reads TGTGCCAGCAGTTACAGGGCCCCTAACTATGGCTACACCTTC.

This clonotype showed up just a few times. The chain has TRBV7-6 and TRBJ2-5, with a weak D call TRBD2 (6 bases). Germline-derived CDR1 and CDR2 are SGHVS and FNYEAQ. CDR3 length equals 15 residues. The V gene lost 1 base and the J gene lost 5 bases, with 14 bases spanning the gap. CDR3 DNA: TGTGCCAGCAGCTTAGGGAGCGGGCTCGGGGAGACCCAGTACTTC. The encoded protein is CASSLGSGLGETQYF.

The rearrangement joins TRBV27 to TRBJ2-1, with D possibly being TRBD2 (6 bases). The CDR3 sequence is 14 residues long. Germline CDR1 is MNHEY and CDR2 is SMNVEV (reference sequence). V was shortened by 0 bases and J by 8 bases, with 11 bases between the two germline ends. CDR3 sequence (DNA): TGTGCCAGCAGTTTATCTGTTAGCGGCCATGAGCAGTTCTTC. This codes for CASSLSVSGHEQFF.

This clonotype appeared many times. The gene calls are TRBV10-3 and TRBJ2-1; the match to TRBD1 covers 10 bases. The CDR3 contains 15 residues. With V trimmed by 8 bases and J by 15 bases, 19 bases remained unmatched. Looked up from germline, CDR1 is ENHRY and CDR2 is SYGVKD. The DNA of the CDR3 is TGTGCCATCGACGTGTCGGGACAGGGGTTTGGGCAACCGTTCTTC. Its translation is CAIDVSGQGFGQPFF.

The V call is TRBV4-2, the J call TRBJ2-7, with D unclear. This CDR3 spans 14 amino acids. The ends were cut back, 4 bases at V and 2 bases at J, with 12 bases in the middle. The germline gives CDR1 LGHNA, CDR2 YNFKEQ. The CDR3 coding sequence is TGTGCCAGCAGCCCGGCTAAGGGAACCTACGAGCAGTACTTC. This gives the protein CASSPAKGTYEQYF.

The rearrangement uses TRBV7-2 and TRBJ2-7, with D uncertain. The CDR3 length is 11 residues. Germline lookup yields CDR1 SGHTA and CDR2 FQGNSA. V was pared by 6 bases and J by 7 bases, with 10 bases between. CDR3: CASRSASEQYF. As DNA, the CDR3 is TGTGCCAGCAGATCCGCAAGTGAGCAGTACTTC.

V gene TRBV21-1 combines with J gene TRBJ2-7; no check of the table's D call, TRBD1, against the DNA was made. TRBV21-1 is reported as a pseudogene. The CDR3 has 15 residues. CDR3 region: CASSKDGTPPYEQYF. The CDR3 DNA reads TGTGCCAGCAGCAAAGACGGGACACCTCCCTACGAGCAGTACTTC.

This clonotype was detected only a few times. The chain combines TRBV20-1 with TRBJ2-3; a weak D match, TRBD2 (5 bases). The CDR3 spans 12 residues. CDR1 is DFQATT, CDR2 SNEGSKA, per germline (reference sequence). Between the trimmed V and J ends, which lost 6 bases and 4 bases, there was a span of 11 bases. In DNA, the CDR3 is TGCAGTGCCGGGGAGTTCTCAGATACGCAGTATTTT. Amino acids: CSAGEFSDTQYF.

This clonotype has a count of ten or more. The chain is built from TRBV6-1 and TRBJ2-6; D possibly corresponds to TRBD1 (5 bases). The V end lost 5 bases, the J end lost 0 bases, and 8 bases lay between the germline ends. Germline CDR1 MNHNS, CDR2 SASEGT. CDR3 length: 15 residues. The CDR3 DNA is TGTGCCAGCAGTACCAGGGTCTCTGGGGCCAACGTCCTGACTTTC. Its translation: CASSTRVSGANVLTF.